This T cell receptor beta chain was identified during a study of T cell responses to AZD1222 COVID-19 vaccine. Turning to the study itself: Second-dose recipients at about 4 or about 12 weeks were treated as one pooled group.

Germline V CDR1 and CDR2: LNHDA, SQIVND (reference sequence). V was shortened by 5 bases and J by 8 bases, with 18 bases between the two germline ends. This CDR3 has 14 residues. Regarding this clone: Its antigen is undetermined.

Whole-study results and caveats: The study reported that nearly half of spike-specific TCRs target unmutated variant regions.

Sequencing used immunoSEQ multiplex PCR; TCRdb keeps in-frame clones, though not all of them. The sample lists under 150,000 clones; 93% were seen once. This TCR was recovered from an adult in good health. The chain uses TRBV19 and TRBJ1-1; tentatively, D is TRBD1 (5 bases). The input for sequencing was peripheral blood, taken on day 0 of AZD1222 vaccination. Here the CDR3 reads CASSFNREGSEAFF. CDR3 nucleotides: TGTGCCAGTAGTTTTAATCGGGAGGGGTCGGAAGCTTTCTTT.